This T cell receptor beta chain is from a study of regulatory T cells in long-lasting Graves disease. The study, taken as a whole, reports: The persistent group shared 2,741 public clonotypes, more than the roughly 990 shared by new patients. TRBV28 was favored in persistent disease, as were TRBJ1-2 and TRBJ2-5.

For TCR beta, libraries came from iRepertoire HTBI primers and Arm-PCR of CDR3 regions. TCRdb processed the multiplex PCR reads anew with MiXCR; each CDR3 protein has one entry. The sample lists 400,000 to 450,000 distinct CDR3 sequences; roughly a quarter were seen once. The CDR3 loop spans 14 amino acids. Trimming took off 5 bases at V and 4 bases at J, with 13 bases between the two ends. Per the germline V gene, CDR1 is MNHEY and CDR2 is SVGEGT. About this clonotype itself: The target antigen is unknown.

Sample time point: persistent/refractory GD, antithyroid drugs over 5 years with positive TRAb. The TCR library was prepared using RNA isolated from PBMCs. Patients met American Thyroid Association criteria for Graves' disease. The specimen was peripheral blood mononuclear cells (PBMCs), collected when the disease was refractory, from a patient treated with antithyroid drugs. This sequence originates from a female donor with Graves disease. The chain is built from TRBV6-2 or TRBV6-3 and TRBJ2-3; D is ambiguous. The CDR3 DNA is TGTGCCAGCAGTGTCGGATCGCCCTCAGATACGCAGTATTTT. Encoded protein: CASSVGSPSDTQYF.